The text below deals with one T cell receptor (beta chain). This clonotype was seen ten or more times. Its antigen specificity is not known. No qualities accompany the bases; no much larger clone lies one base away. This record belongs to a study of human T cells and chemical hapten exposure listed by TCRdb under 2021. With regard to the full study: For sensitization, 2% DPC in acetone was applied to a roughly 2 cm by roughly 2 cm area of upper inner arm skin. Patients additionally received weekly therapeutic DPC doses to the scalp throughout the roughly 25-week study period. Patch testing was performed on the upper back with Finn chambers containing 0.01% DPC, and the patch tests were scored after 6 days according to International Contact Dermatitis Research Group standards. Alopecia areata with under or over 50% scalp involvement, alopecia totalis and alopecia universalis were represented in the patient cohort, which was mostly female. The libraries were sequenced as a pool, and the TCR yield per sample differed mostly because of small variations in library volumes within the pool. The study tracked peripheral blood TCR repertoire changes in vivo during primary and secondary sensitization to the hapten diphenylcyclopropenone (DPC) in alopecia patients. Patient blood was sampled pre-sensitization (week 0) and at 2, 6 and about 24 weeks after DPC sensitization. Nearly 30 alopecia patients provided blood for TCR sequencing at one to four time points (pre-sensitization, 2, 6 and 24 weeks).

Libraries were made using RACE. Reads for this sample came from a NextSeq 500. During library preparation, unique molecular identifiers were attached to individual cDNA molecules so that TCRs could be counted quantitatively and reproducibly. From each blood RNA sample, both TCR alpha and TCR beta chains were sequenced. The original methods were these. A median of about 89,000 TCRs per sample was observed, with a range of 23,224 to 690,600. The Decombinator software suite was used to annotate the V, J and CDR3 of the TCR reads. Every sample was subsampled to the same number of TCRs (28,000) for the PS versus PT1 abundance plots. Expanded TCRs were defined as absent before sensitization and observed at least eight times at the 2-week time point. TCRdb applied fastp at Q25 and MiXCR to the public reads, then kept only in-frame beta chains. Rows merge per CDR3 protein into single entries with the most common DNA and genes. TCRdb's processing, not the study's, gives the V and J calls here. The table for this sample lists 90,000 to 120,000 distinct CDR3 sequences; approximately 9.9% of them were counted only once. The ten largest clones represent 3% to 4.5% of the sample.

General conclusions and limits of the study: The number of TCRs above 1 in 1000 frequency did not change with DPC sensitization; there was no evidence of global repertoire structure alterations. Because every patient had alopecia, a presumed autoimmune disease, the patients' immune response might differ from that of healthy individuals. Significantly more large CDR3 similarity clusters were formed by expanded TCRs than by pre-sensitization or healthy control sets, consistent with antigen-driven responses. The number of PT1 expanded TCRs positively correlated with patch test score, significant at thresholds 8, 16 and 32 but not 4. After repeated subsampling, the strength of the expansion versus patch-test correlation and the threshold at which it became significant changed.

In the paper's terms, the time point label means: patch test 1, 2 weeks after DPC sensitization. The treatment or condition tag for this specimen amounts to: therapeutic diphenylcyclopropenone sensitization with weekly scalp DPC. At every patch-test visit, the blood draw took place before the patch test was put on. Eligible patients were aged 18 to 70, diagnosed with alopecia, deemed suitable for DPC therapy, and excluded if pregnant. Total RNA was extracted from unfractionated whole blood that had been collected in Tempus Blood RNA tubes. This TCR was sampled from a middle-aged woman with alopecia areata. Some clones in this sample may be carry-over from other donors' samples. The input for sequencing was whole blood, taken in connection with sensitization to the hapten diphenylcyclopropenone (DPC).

The nucleotide sequence is TGTGCCAGCAGCCCAGGACAGGGCGGACTCACAGATACGCAGTATTTT. Its translation reads: CASSPGQGGLTDTQYF. The chain is encoded by TRBV7-2 joined to TRBJ2-3; 8 central nucleotides agree with TRBD1. The CDR3 runs 16 residues from the cysteine to the phenylalanine. The entry retains the CDR3 DNA only, 48 bases that are in frame from base 1. V is pruned by 5 bases and J by 2 bases, leaving 9 bases of the junction without a gene match. According to the germline V gene, CDR1 reads SGHTA and CDR2 reads FQGNSA.